This record concerns one TCR beta chain sequence. This record belongs to a study of STAT5B mutations in CD4+ large granular lymphocyte leukemia. Whole-study context: Among healthy donors, a particular HLA allele went with more CDR3 'QG' motifs.

TCRdb's copy holds only in-frame clones and misses some; the assay was immunoSEQ multiplex PCR. Altogether about 35,000 clones are present, roughly two thirds being singletons, with the ten largest covering 1.5% to 2%. The TCR comes from a human donor in good health. The sequencing input was CD4+ T cells from blood buffy coats.

The CDR3 DNA follows: TGTGCCATCAGGCTCGGGGGTAGCGGGGGCGAGGAAGAGACCCAGTACTTC. The encoded protein is CAIRLGGSGGEEETQYF. The V gene is TRBV10-3, the J gene TRBJ2-5; 9 nucleotides align to TRBD2. Germline V gene data show CDR1 as ENHRY and CDR2 as SYGVKD. This CDR3 has 17 residues. Unmatched junction bases numbered 14, after V lost 6 bases and J lost 3 bases.